The clone carrying this TCR beta chain occurred a few times. CDR1 is SEHNR, CDR2 FQNEAQ, per germline (reference sequence). The CDR3 sequence is 13 residues long. The V and J ends lost 5 bases and 2 bases respectively, with 10 bases between them. In the original analysis: The authors estimated nucleated cell counts from reference gene primer amplification. Sequencing used immunoSEQ multiplex PCR; TCRdb keeps in-frame clones, though not all of them. The DNA was the basis for D and trimming; V, J and clone size are from that table. Altogether about 300,000 clones are present, roughly 89% being singletons, with the ten largest covering 3.5% to 4.5%. Assignment of participants to cohorts was predicated upon participant-reported clinical history. The data derive from a study of blood T cell repertoires in COVID-19. The overall study: Donors in the United States, Italy and Spain gave samples during acute or convalescent COVID-19. PBMCs, B-cell-depleted T cells, or T cells were the source of the cDNA or gDNA that made up the material.

This TCR was sampled from a woman between 18 and 29 years old with acute COVID-19. The rearrangement uses TRBV7-9 and TRBJ2-7; D may be TRBD2 (5 bases). Sample: PBMCs or T cells enriched from blood (not recorded which). Written as DNA, the CDR3 is TGTGCCAGCAGCCGACTAACTACCTACGAGCAGTACTTC. This codes for CASSRLTTYEQYF.